This T cell receptor beta chain was identified during a study of blood T cell repertoires in COVID-19. Study details: COVID-19 samples, acute and convalescent, were from the United States, Italy and Spain. Nucleic acid was either cDNA or gDNA, and it came from T cells, B-cell-depleted T cells, or PBMCs.

Original processing notes: Amplified reference gene primers provided the basis for estimating nucleated cell counts. Data came from immunoSEQ multiplex PCR; TCRdb stores just in-frame clones and leaves some out. D and trimming were read from the DNA, whereas the V and J calls and clone size are those reported in that table. Here the sample spans 35,000 to 45,000 clones, around nine tenths being singletons. The junction had 3 bases not matched to a gene; V was cut back by 3 bases and J by 3 bases. Germline loops: CDR1 SGHNT, CDR2 YYREEE (reference sequence). The CDR3 contains 14 residues. Sequencing input: peripheral blood. The chain employs TRBV5-4 and TRBJ2-1; TRBD1 matches at 7 bases. This clonotype was obtained from a human donor in a cohort sampled during active COVID-19. The CDR3 here is CASSSGTVYNEQFF. The DNA of the CDR3 is TGTGCCAGCAGCTCGGGGACAGTCTACAATGAGCAGTTCTTC.